This T cell receptor beta chain was obtained from a study of blood T cell repertoires in COVID-19 (dated by TCRdb to about 2020). Context from the whole study: Samples covering the acute and convalescent phases of COVID-19 were provided by collaborators in the United States, Italy and Spain. Samples came from the ongoing ImmuneRACE study (first 160 participants) plus 1,254 subjects from 6 global collaborators. Deeply sampled blood TCRbeta repertoires from subjects exposed to, actively infected with, or recovered from COVID-19 were included in the dataset. The sample metadata nearly always contained a de-identified subject ID, COVID-19 status, age in years and sex. Where available, HLA class I and class II types were taken from metadata supplied by the sample provider and were not determined by assay-based typing. A freely available public database, intended as a resource for researchers studying the immune response to SARS-CoV-2, is where the repertoires were released. The material from the prospective study consisted of cDNA or gDNA derived from T cells, B-cell-depleted T cells, or PBMCs. Overall study outcomes, separate from this receptor: How much clinical and demographic metadata was included differed by source and by participant, and the metadata was provided uncurated.

On this clone itself: The antigen it recognizes is unknown. One base away there is no much larger clone; base qualities are not given.

V is trimmed back by 5 bases and J by 0 bases, and the junction contains 7 bases that no gene match accounts for. The CDR3 has 17 amino acids, counting the end cysteine and phenylalanine. Only the CDR3 DNA is retained, 51 bases long and in frame from the first base. CDR1 and CDR2 were assigned from the germline V gene as SNHLY and FYNNEI. Participants in the prospective study were aged roughly 18 to 89 years, lived in about two dozen United States geographic areas, and enrolled through a virtual design. To assign participants to cohorts, the prospective study relied on clinical history that participants themselves reported in a screening survey and a study questionnaire. Recovered participants in ImmuneRACE Cohort 3 were defined by two consecutive negative NP/OP PCR tests, clearance by a healthcare professional, or resolution of symptoms. Mobile phlebotomists in the prospective study collected whole blood, serum and a nasopharyngeal or oropharyngeal swab from every participant. Participants in the prospective study had the option to provide additional blood draws and questionnaires over an approximately two-month period. Prospective study blood samples were shipped either frozen or at room temperature before DNA extraction.

TCRbeta CDR3 regions were amplified from genomic DNA using the immunoSEQ Assay, a bias-controlled multiplex PCR. In the authors' own workflow: Within the assay, amplification of reference gene primers was used to estimate how many nucleated cells each sample contained. To quantify the absolute abundance of each unique TCRbeta CDR3 rearrangement, sequence reads were collapsed and filtered. Productive Simpson clonality was computed per sample as the square root of Simpson's diversity index over productive rearrangements. In TCRdb, the immuneACCESS table is reduced to in-frame sequences with V and J assigned. These tables do not hold every clone; where another copy was compared, an unresolved V gene accounts for under half, and the others remain unexplained. V and J calls plus clone size are reproduced from that table; the DNA served to infer D and trimming. Present in this sample are under 200,000 clones, over 65% of which were seen just once. The ten largest clonotypes hold 4.4% of the sample.

The sample was PBMCs or T cells enriched from blood (not recorded which). This receptor was identified in a woman aged 45 to 65 who had recovered from COVID-19. The rearranged chain carries TRBV2 and TRBJ2-6, and 7 junction bases match TRBD1. The CDR3 region has the sequence CASSLTGAGSGANVLTF. The bases read TGTGCCAGCAGTCTAACAGGGGCCGGCTCTGGGGCCAACGTCCTGACTTTC.